The rows below give T cell receptor beta chains drawn from one sample of a study of blood T cell repertoires in COVID-19. Assay used: immunoSEQ multiplex PCR; TCRdb lists only in-frame clones, some missing. The data show some 96,000 clones, with about 90% seen just once and about 7.4% held by the top ten. What was sequenced was peripheral blood. The receptor set was obtained from a man aged 25 to 40 in a cohort sampled during active COVID-19. CDR3s include the opening cysteine and the closing phenylalanine or tryptophan. D genes are given only for firm matches. Clone size is not always given. Where it is, it says once, few, many or a class for expanded clones.

j_gene: TRBJ2-1
d_gene: -
v_gene: TRBV29-1
len: 12
abundance: once
CDR3nt: TGCAGCGTTCCAGGGGAATGGAGGGAGCAGTTCTTC
CDR3aa: CSVPGEWREQFF

j_gene: TRBJ2-5
d_gene: TRBD2
v_gene: TRBV7-9
len: 13
abundance: -
CDR3nt: TGTGCCAGCAACAATTTCGGGGGGGCGGCCCAGTACTTC
CDR3aa: CASNNFGGAAQYF

j_gene: TRBJ2-5
d_gene: -
v_gene: TRBV30
len: 13
abundance: -
CDR3nt: TGTGCCCGGGAGGGCAGGGGGAAAGAGACCCAGTACTTC
CDR3aa: CAREGRGKETQYF

j_gene: TRBJ2-7
d_gene: -
v_gene: TRBV7-9
len: 12
abundance: once
CDR3nt: TGTGCCATTCAAGGACTCTCGGGAGAGCAGTACTTC
CDR3aa: CAIQGLSGEQYF

j_gene: TRBJ2-2
d_gene: TRBD1
v_gene: TRBV27
len: 15
abundance: few
CDR3nt: TGTGCCAGCCCTACAGGGGGCTATCGAACCGGGGAGCTGTTTTTT
CDR3aa: CASPTGGYRTGELFF

j_gene: TRBJ1-5
d_gene: TRBD1
v_gene: TRBV2
len: 13
abundance: few
CDR3nt: TGTGCCAGCAGCAGGGGGCTGAATCAGCCCCAGCATTTT
CDR3aa: CASSRGLNQPQHF

j_gene: TRBJ1-3
d_gene: -
v_gene: TRBV15
len: 16
abundance: -
CDR3nt: TGTGCCACCGGCAGAGATATGCGGAGGGAGGGAAACACCATATATTTT
CDR3aa: CATGRDMRREGNTIYF

j_gene: TRBJ1-1
d_gene: -
v_gene: TRBV29-1
len: 11
abundance: -
CDR3nt: TGCAGCGTTCCCCCTAGGACTGAAGCTTTCTTT
CDR3aa: CSVPPRTEAFF

j_gene: TRBJ2-1
d_gene: TRBD1
v_gene: TRBV14
len: 16
abundance: -
CDR3nt: TGTGCCAGCAGCCAAGAGCCCGGACAGGGGGACAATGAGCAGTTCTTC
CDR3aa: CASSQEPGQGDNEQFF

j_gene: TRBJ1-2
d_gene: -
v_gene: TRBV5-1
len: 17
abundance: -
CDR3nt: TGCGCCAGCAGCTCCGCCCCGGACGGACAAGCTAACTATGGCTACACCTTC
CDR3aa: CASSSAPDGQANYGYTF

j_gene: TRBJ1-6
d_gene: -
v_gene: TRBV30
len: 16
abundance: -
CDR3nt: TGTGCCTGGAGTGTACGGAAAGGGGAAAAGTTTACACCCCTCCACTTT
CDR3aa: CAWSVRKGEKFTPLHF

j_gene: TRBJ1-1
d_gene: TRBD1
v_gene: TRBV5-4
len: 16
abundance: -
CDR3nt: TGTGCCAGCAGCTTGGGAGGACAGGGCGAGGGCACTGAAGCTTTCTTT
CDR3aa: CASSLGGQGEGTEAFF

j_gene: TRBJ2-1
d_gene: TRBD1
v_gene: TRBV7-9
len: 14
abundance: -
CDR3nt: TGTGCCAGCAGCCAGAGGACAGGGTACACGGAGCAGTTCTTC
CDR3aa: CASSQRTGYTEQFF

j_gene: TRBJ1-2
d_gene: -
v_gene: TRBV2
len: 14
abundance: -
CDR3nt: TGTGCCAGCAGTGAAGTGGGCCAGGGGTATGGCTACACCTTC
CDR3aa: CASSEVGQGYGYTF

j_gene: TRBJ1-6
d_gene: TRBD1
v_gene: TRBV28
len: 16
abundance: -
CDR3nt: TGTGCCAGCACCTCGGGGCAGGGGGCTAGGGGTTCACCCCTCCACTTT
CDR3aa: CASTSGQGARGSPLHF

j_gene: TRBJ2-7
d_gene: -
v_gene: TRBV7-9
len: 14
abundance: -
CDR3nt: TGTGCCAGCAGCTTAGCCCAGAGGGGGAGCGAGCAGTACTTC
CDR3aa: CASSLAQRGSEQYF

j_gene: TRBJ2-2
d_gene: -
v_gene: TRBV3-1/TRBV3-2
len: 14
abundance: -
CDR3nt: TGTGCCAGCAGCCCAGTAAATGGGCTGAGGGAGCTGTTTTTT
CDR3aa: CASSPVNGLRELFF

j_gene: TRBJ2-7
d_gene: TRBD1
v_gene: TRBV6-5
len: 15
abundance: -
CDR3nt: TGTGCCAGCAGTTACTTAGGACAGGGAGACTACGAGCAGTACTTC
CDR3aa: CASSYLGQGDYEQYF

j_gene: TRBJ1-5
d_gene: TRBD1
v_gene: TRBV19
len: 16
abundance: -
CDR3nt: TGTGCCAGTACCCTACGGGGACAGGGGTCCAAACAGCCCCAGCATTTT
CDR3aa: CASTLRGQGSKQPQHF

j_gene: TRBJ2-7
d_gene: -
v_gene: TRBV3-1/TRBV3-2
len: 11
abundance: -
CDR3nt: TGTGCCAGCAGCCGGGAGTACGAGCAGTACTTC
CDR3aa: CASSREYEQYF

j_gene: TRBJ2-7
d_gene: TRBD1
v_gene: TRBV5-4
len: 14
abundance: -
CDR3nt: TGTGCCAGCAGACCCGACAGGGGTTCCTACGAGCAGTACTTC
CDR3aa: CASRPDRGSYEQYF

j_gene: TRBJ1-6
d_gene: -
v_gene: TRBV5-1
len: 15
abundance: -
CDR3nt: TGCGCCAGCAGCTTGGAGGGAACAAGAGGGTCACCCCTCCACTTT
CDR3aa: CASSLEGTRGSPLHF

j_gene: TRBJ2-7
d_gene: TRBD1
v_gene: TRBV29-1
len: 13
abundance: -
CDR3nt: TGCAGCGTTGAGGGACAGGGGGCTACTCGGCAGTACTTC
CDR3aa: CSVEGQGATRQYF

j_gene: TRBJ2-4
d_gene: TRBD2
v_gene: TRBV10-3
len: 16
abundance: -
CDR3nt: TGTGCCATCAGTGAGTCCGGGGAGGGAGCCCAAAACATTCAGTACTTC
CDR3aa: CAISESGEGAQNIQYF

j_gene: TRBJ2-3
d_gene: TRBD2
v_gene: TRBV19
len: 15
abundance: -
CDR3nt: TGTGCCAGTAGTATCGGACTAGCGGGGTCAGATACGCAGTATTTT
CDR3aa: CASSIGLAGSDTQYF

j_gene: TRBJ2-1
d_gene: TRBD1
v_gene: TRBV9
len: 15
abundance: -
CDR3nt: TGTGCCAGCAGCCCTAGGGGACAGCAGTACAATGAGCAGTTCTTC
CDR3aa: CASSPRGQQYNEQFF

j_gene: TRBJ1-2
d_gene: -
v_gene: TRBV7-9
len: 15
abundance: -
CDR3nt: TGTGCCAGCAGCTTCCTGGGGGCAGGAGATCATGGCTACACCTTC
CDR3aa: CASSFLGAGDHGYTF

j_gene: TRBJ2-7
d_gene: TRBD1
v_gene: TRBV19
len: 15
abundance: -
CDR3nt: TGTGCCAGTAGTAAGATCGCTCCAGGGGGACACGAGCAGTACTTC
CDR3aa: CASSKIAPGGHEQYF

j_gene: TRBJ1-6
d_gene: TRBD1
v_gene: TRBV9
len: 15
abundance: -
CDR3nt: TGTGCCAGCAGCGCACCCGGGACAGGGTATTCACCCCTCCACTTT
CDR3aa: CASSAPGTGYSPLHF

j_gene: TRBJ2-7
d_gene: -
v_gene: TRBV2
len: 14
abundance: -
CDR3nt: TGTGCCAGCAGCTACCGAAGAGGAGCTTGGGAGCAGTACTTC
CDR3aa: CASSYRRGAWEQYF

j_gene: TRBJ2-2
d_gene: -
v_gene: TRBV19
len: 15
abundance: -
CDR3nt: TGTGCCAGTAGTATTGGGGCAACTAACACCGGGGAGCTGTTTTTT
CDR3aa: CASSIGATNTGELFF

j_gene: TRBJ2-3
d_gene: -
v_gene: TRBV11-2
len: 16
abundance: few
CDR3nt: TGTGCCAGCAGCCCAGAGGGCGGGGAGAGCACAGATACGCAGTATTTT
CDR3aa: CASSPEGGESTDTQYF

j_gene: TRBJ2-6
d_gene: -
v_gene: TRBV2
len: 13
abundance: -
CDR3nt: TGTGCCAGCAGCCAGATCGGGGCCAACGTCCTGACTTTC
CDR3aa: CASSQIGANVLTF

j_gene: TRBJ2-2
d_gene: -
v_gene: TRBV6-4
len: 13
abundance: -
CDR3nt: TGTGCCAGCAGTGGACAGAACACCGGGGAGCTGTTTTTT
CDR3aa: CASSGQNTGELFF

j_gene: TRBJ2-5
d_gene: -
v_gene: TRBV12-3/TRBV12-4
len: 13
abundance: -
CDR3nt: TGTGCCAGCAGTTTGACTAACCAAGAGACCCAGTACTTC
CDR3aa: CASSLTNQETQYF

j_gene: TRBJ2-7
d_gene: TRBD1
v_gene: TRBV18
len: 15
abundance: -
CDR3nt: TGTGCCAGCTCAGTGGGACAGGGACCATTCTACGAGCAGTACTTC
CDR3aa: CASSVGQGPFYEQYF

j_gene: TRBJ2-7
d_gene: TRBD1
v_gene: TRBV3-1/TRBV3-2
len: 14
abundance: -
CDR3nt: TGTGCCAGCAGCCGAAACAGGGGGCGGGGCGAGCAGTACTTC
CDR3aa: CASSRNRGRGEQYF

j_gene: TRBJ2-3
d_gene: -
v_gene: TRBV5-1
len: 13
abundance: -
CDR3nt: TGCGCCAGCTGCCCCGGGGACACAGATACGCAGTATTTT
CDR3aa: CASCPGDTDTQYF

j_gene: TRBJ1-1
d_gene: TRBD1
v_gene: TRBV27
len: 15
abundance: -
CDR3nt: TGTGCCAGCAGTTTAGACAGGGCCCCAAACACTGAAGCTTTCTTT
CDR3aa: CASSLDRAPNTEAFF

j_gene: TRBJ1-4
d_gene: TRBD1
v_gene: TRBV12-3/TRBV12-4
len: 13
abundance: -
CDR3nt: TGTGCCAACCCACAGGGGGATAATGAAAAACTGTTTTTT
CDR3aa: CANPQGDNEKLFF

j_gene: TRBJ1-6
d_gene: -
v_gene: TRBV2
len: 14
abundance: -
CDR3nt: TGTGCCAGCAGTATAGTGGTTACTAATTCACCCCTCCACTTT
CDR3aa: CASSIVVTNSPLHF

j_gene: TRBJ2-1
d_gene: -
v_gene: TRBV7-2
len: 15
abundance: -
CDR3nt: TGTGCCAGCAGCGCCGATCAGGGCTCCTACAATGAGCAGTTCTTC
CDR3aa: CASSADQGSYNEQFF

j_gene: TRBJ2-5
d_gene: -
v_gene: TRBV4-3
len: 13
abundance: -
CDR3nt: TGCGCCAGCAGCCAAGATCAGGGAGAGACCCAGTACTTC
CDR3aa: CASSQDQGETQYF

j_gene: TRBJ1-2
d_gene: TRBD1
v_gene: TRBV6-5
len: 13
abundance: -
CDR3nt: TGTGCCAGCAGCTTGACAGGGGGCGATGGCTACACCTTC
CDR3aa: CASSLTGGDGYTF

j_gene: TRBJ1-4
d_gene: TRBD1
v_gene: TRBV6-5
len: 14
abundance: -
CDR3nt: TGTGCCAGCAGGACAGGGGCTGCCTTGGAAAAACTGTTTTTT
CDR3aa: CASRTGAALEKLFF

j_gene: TRBJ2-2
d_gene: TRBD1
v_gene: TRBV5-1
len: 16
abundance: -
CDR3nt: TGCGCCAGCAGCATTTCCGGGACAGCGAACACCGGGGAGCTGTTTTTT
CDR3aa: CASSISGTANTGELFF

j_gene: TRBJ2-1
d_gene: TRBD1
v_gene: TRBV12-3/TRBV12-4
len: 13
abundance: -
CDR3nt: TGTGCCAGCAGCGGCCGACAGGGGAGCGAGCAGTTCTTC
CDR3aa: CASSGRQGSEQFF

j_gene: TRBJ1-1
d_gene: -
v_gene: TRBV18
len: 14
abundance: -
CDR3nt: TGTGCCAGCTCCACAGCACGGATGAACACTGAAGCTTTCTTT
CDR3aa: CASSTARMNTEAFF

j_gene: TRBJ1-1
d_gene: TRBD1
v_gene: TRBV4-1
len: 15
abundance: -
CDR3nt: TGCGCCAGCAGCCAAGATGAGGGGGCATACACTGAAGCTTTCTTT
CDR3aa: CASSQDEGAYTEAFF

j_gene: TRBJ2-7
d_gene: -
v_gene: TRBV7-2
len: 14
abundance: -
CDR3nt: TGTGCCAGCAGCTTAGCTAGCGGTTCCTACGAGCAGTACTTC
CDR3aa: CASSLASGSYEQYF